The T cell receptor (beta chain) under discussion was sequenced for a study of T-cell reconstitution after alpha-beta-depleted transplantation in children (dated by TCRdb to about 2016). In the study overall: Using TCR repertoire profiling, the study quantitatively followed how T-cell immune reconstitution unfolded in children after TCRalphabeta/CD19-depleted allogeneic hematopoietic cell transplantation.

Remarks on this clonotype: Its recognized antigen is unknown. It has no much larger one-base neighbor in the sample; base qualities were not kept.

What the study reported, not specific to this receptor: The frequencies of hyperexpanded clones fell over the following months, and after one year, T-cell counts and TCRbeta diversity were mostly attributed to newly produced T cells. In some patients, the high TCRbeta diversity seen at day 60 was put down to recipient T cells and intrathymic progenitors that had survived conditioning. The apparently early recovery of alphabetaT-cell counts about two months after transplant reportedly depended on only several hundred rapidly expanded clones that came from non-depleted graft cells.

The treatment or condition label of this sample denotes: allogeneic hematopoietic cell transplantation with graft depleted of TCRalphabeta T cells and CD19 B cells. The children who served as transplant recipients had been given grafts of TCRalphabeta/CD19-depleted allogeneic hematopoietic cells. The library was built by means of PCR. TCRdb records Illumina HiSeq 2500 as the sequencer. To normalize quantification of the TCRbeta repertoire, the TCR libraries were built with molecular barcoding that relied on unique molecular identifiers. TCRdb reprocessing: public reads trimmed at Q25 with fastp, clones called with MiXCR, in-frame beta chains kept. Each CDR3 protein appears once, grouped with its most common genes and DNA. The sample includes around 450,000 distinct CDR3 sequences, with roughly two fifths observed a single time. Clones ranked in the top ten supply under 35% of the sample. CDR1 LGHNA and CDR2 YNFKEQ were looked up in the germline V gene. Cut back by 7 bases and 0 bases, the V and J ends lie 15 bases apart. The CDR3 holds 16 amino acids from the cysteine to the phenylalanine. Just the 48-base CDR3 DNA is kept, in frame starting at base 1.

The rearranged chain carries TRBV4-2 and TRBJ2-2; a confident D gene designation cannot be given. The sequenced sample was PBMCs, obtained before TCRalphabeta/CD19-depleted stem cell transplant. The sequence came from a girl aged 2 to 9 with aplastic anemia, due to receive a stem cell transplant. The CDR3 protein: CASTQNWRTNTGELFF. The nucleotide sequence is TGTGCCAGCACTCAGAACTGGCGAACGAACACCGGGGAGCTGTTTTTT.